The T cell receptor beta chain under discussion was sequenced for a study of blood T cell repertoires in COVID-19. In the study overall: Samples of COVID-19 (acute and convalescent) were obtained from the United States, Italy and Spain. Sample material is recorded as cDNA or gDNA derived from T cells, B-cell-depleted T cells, or PBMCs.

The germline gives CDR1 SGDLS, CDR2 YYNGEE. Trimming cost V 3 bases and J 2 bases; bases outside gene matches: 7. The CDR3 runs 15 residues. Original data processing: Reference gene primer amplification yielded estimated nucleated cell counts. This table comes from immunoSEQ multiplex PCR, and its TCRdb copy is limited to in-frame clones, with some not included. Clone size and V and J calls were adopted from that table, with D and trimming inferred from the DNA. The sample lists about 280,000 clones; approximately 90% were seen once. V is TRBV9 and J is TRBJ2-7; the match to TRBD1 covers 8 bases. Source material: peripheral blood. This receptor was taken from a woman aged 25 to 39 with active or convalescent COVID-19. The DNA of the CDR3 is TGTGCCAGCAGCGGCGGACAGGGCAAGACCTACGAGCAGTACTTC. It specifies CASSGGQGKTYEQYF.